The rows below give T cell receptor beta chains drawn from one sample of a study of T-cell memory formation after mild COVID-19. TCRdb analysed the 5' RACE reads with MiXCR anew, one entry per CDR3 protein. The sample records 300,000 to 400,000 distinct CDR3 sequences, 13% being singletons. The sample comprised PBMCs or a T cell subset sorted from them (not recorded which). The source of these receptors is a man aged 18 to 30 who had mild COVID-19 (a few samples of this study predate the infection). Cell type and time point are not known. Each CDR3 is given with its conserved first and last residue. D genes are given only for firm matches. The size field is filled for only some rows; it gives once, few, many or a size class.

clone_size	v_call	j_call	d_call	cdr3_nt	cdr3_aa
.	TRBV5-1	TRBJ2-5	TRBD1	TGCGCCAGCAGCTCTGGACAGGGGGTGGGCGAAGAGACCCAGTACTTC	CASSSGQGVGEETQYF
.	TRBV5-1	TRBJ1-1	.	TGCGCCAGCACCAACGGACCGATGAACACTGAAGCTTTCTTT	CASTNGPMNTEAFF
many	TRBV5-1	TRBJ2-1	TRBD2	TGCGCCAGCAGCTTCCAGCGGGGGAGCGACAATGAGCAGTTCTTC	CASSFQRGSDNEQFF
.	TRBV20-1	TRBJ2-4	.	TGCAGTGCCGGAGCGAGCTCAAGGAACATTCAGTACTTC	CSAGASSRNIQYF
.	TRBV6-5	TRBJ2-7	.	TGTGCCAGCAGTTACTCGATGGAGGGGGGCGACGAGCAGTACTTC	CASSYSMEGGDEQYF
.	TRBV6-2/TRBV6-3	TRBJ2-2	.	TGTGCCGCCCACCAGCGCCCCGGGACTCCGAACACCGGGGAGCTGTTTTTT	CAAHQRPGTPNTGELFF
.	TRBV7-2	TRBJ2-7	TRBD2	TGTGCCAGCAGCTTTAGCGGGGTATACGAGCAGTACTTC	CASSFSGVYEQYF
.	TRBV7-2	TRBJ1-4	.	TGTGCCAGCAGCTCCGGGACGTCATCTAATGAAAAACTGTTTTTT	CASSSGTSSNEKLFF
few	TRBV6-5	TRBJ2-1	.	TGTGCCAGCAGTTACGGCTTATACAATGAGCAGTTCTTC	CASSYGLYNEQFF
.	TRBV5-1	TRBJ2-3	.	TGCGCCAGCAGCTTTATGCCAGATACGCAGTATTTT	CASSFMPDTQYF
.	TRBV5-1	TRBJ2-7	.	TGCGCCAGCAGCTCAGGGGGGGGTTACTCCTACGAGCAGTACTTC	CASSSGGGYSYEQYF
.	TRBV5-4	TRBJ2-3	.	TGTGCCAGCAGCTTGGTCGCAGGGAAAGATACGCAGTATTTT	CASSLVAGKDTQYF
few	TRBV3-1	TRBJ1-5	.	TGTGCCAGCAGCCAAGGTCCCGGCGGACAACAGCCCCAGCATTTT	CASSQGPGGQQPQHF
.	TRBV4-1	TRBJ2-7	.	TGCGCCAGCAGCCTTAAAGGGTCGGACAGCTCGATCTACGAGCAGTACTTC	CASSLKGSDSSIYEQYF
many	TRBV5-5	TRBJ2-1	TRBD2	TGTGCCAGCACAACCGGGACTAGCGGGGGCTACAATGAGCAGTTCTTC	CASTTGTSGGYNEQFF
few	TRBV12-3/TRBV12-4	TRBJ1-3	TRBD1	TGTGCCAGCAACTTCGGACAGGGGGTCAACACCATATATTTT	CASNFGQGVNTIYF
few	TRBV29-1	TRBJ2-5	.	TGCAGCGTTGAAGGTAGCCAAGAGACCCAGTACTTC	CSVEGSQETQYF
.	TRBV10-2	TRBJ2-2	.	TGCGCCAGCTCCAACCTCGTTAACACCGGGGAGCTGTTTTTT	CASSNLVNTGELFF
few	TRBV28	TRBJ2-2	.	TGTGCCAGCAGTCCCGTCGCTCTGCCCACCGGGGAGCTGTTTTTT	CASSPVALPTGELFF
few	TRBV7-2	TRBJ1-3	.	TGTGCCAGCAGCTTATTGTCCTTCTCTGGAAACACCATATATTTT	CASSLLSFSGNTIYF
.	TRBV7-9	TRBJ1-1	.	TGTGCCAGCAGCTTAGGTAGACGAACGAACACTGAAGCTTTCTTT	CASSLGRRTNTEAFF
.	TRBV29-1	TRBJ2-3	TRBD2	TGCAGCGTTGTGAGACTAGCTTCTAGCACAGATACGCAGTATTTT	CSVVRLASSTDTQYF
many	TRBV5-1	TRBJ1-3	TRBD1	TGCGCCAGCAGCCTACAGGGGCCCGGAAACACCATATATTTT	CASSLQGPGNTIYF
few	TRBV29-1	TRBJ2-1	.	TGCAGCGTTTATTGGATCGGGCCAGCCGGTGAGCAGTTCTTC	CSVYWIGPAGEQFF
few	TRBV7-9	TRBJ1-5	.	TGTGCCAGCAGCCGCGTCGGGGCGAGGAATCAGCCCCAGCATTTT	CASSRVGARNQPQHF
few	TRBV18	TRBJ1-1	TRBD1	TGTGCCAGCTCCCTTAGGACAGGGTCGGCGAACACTGAAGCTTTCTTT	CASSLRTGSANTEAFF
few	TRBV29-1	TRBJ1-1	TRBD1	TGCAGCGTGGCAGGACAGGGCTTTCGGAACACTGAAGCTTTCTTT	CSVAGQGFRNTEAFF
few	TRBV12-3/TRBV12-4	TRBJ1-4	.	TGTGCCGCCGGGGACGGATCAACTAATGAAAAACTGTTTTTT	CAAGDGSTNEKLFF
.	TRBV6-6	TRBJ2-1	.	TGTGCCAGCAGTTACGGTCCGGAGTCCTACAATGAGCAGTTCTTC	CASSYGPESYNEQFF
many	TRBV7-3	TRBJ1-1	.	TGTGCCAGCAGCGTCCAGACAGTCATGAACACTGAAGCTTTCTTT	CASSVQTVMNTEAFF
.	TRBV5-1	TRBJ1-1	.	TGCGCCAGCAGCGTCGGAGGGGTCGATCAAACTGAAGCTTTCTTT	CASSVGGVDQTEAFF
.	TRBV7-6	TRBJ2-7	.	TGTGCCAGCAGCTTCGGGACACGGCCTACCAACGAGCAGTACTTC	CASSFGTRPTNEQYF
few	TRBV10-3	TRBJ2-3	TRBD1	TGTGCCATCAGTGAGTCGACAGGGGCTTCCTCAGATACGCAGTATTTT	CAISESTGASSDTQYF
.	TRBV6-5	TRBJ1-5	.	TGTGCCAGCAGTTACACGGGGGAACAGCCCCAGCATTTT	CASSYTGEQPQHF
.	TRBV4-1	TRBJ1-1	TRBD1	TGCGCCAGCAGCCAAGGGGCAGGGGGCTGGGACACTGAAGCTTTCTTT	CASSQGAGGWDTEAFF
.	TRBV4-1	TRBJ1-1	TRBD1	TGCGCCAGCAGCCATGAAAGGGAGGGGGCTTGGAGCACTGAAGCTTTCTTT	CASSHEREGAWSTEAFF
few	TRBV5-1	TRBJ2-5	.	TGCGCCAGCAGCTTACTTCCGGGAGTCAAAGAGACCCAGTACTTC	CASSLLPGVKETQYF
.	TRBV7-2	TRBJ2-7	.	TGTGCCAGCAGCTACCCCGCTCGGAGTGACGAGCAGTACTTC	CASSYPARSDEQYF
many	TRBV20-1	TRBJ2-1	TRBD1	TGCAGTGCTTCCCCATCAAGGACAGGGCAGTTCTTC	CSASPSRTGQFF
many	TRBV11-2	TRBJ1-5	TRBD1	TGTGCCAGCAGCCCGACAGGGCACTCCCCCCAGCATTTT	CASSPTGHSPQHF
few	TRBV4-1	TRBJ2-1	TRBD1	TGCGCCAGCAGCCACCCGGGACAGGCTGAGCAGTTCTTC	CASSHPGQAEQFF
many	TRBV5-1	TRBJ2-5	TRBD2	TGCGCCAGCAGCTCGACTAGCGGTGCGGAGACCCAGTACTTC	CASSSTSGAETQYF
.	TRBV7-9	TRBJ1-2	.	TGTGCCAGCAGCTTAGTTCCAGGGGAAAGTGGCTACACCTTC	CASSLVPGESGYTF
once	TRBV14	TRBJ1-6	.	TGTGCCAGCAGCCCACGAGGGGATGGCAATTCACCCCTCCACTTT	CASSPRGDGNSPLHF
few	TRBV9	TRBJ2-3	TRBD2	TGTGCCAGCAGCGCCGGGACCGGGACTAGCGGGGCAGATACGCAGTATTTT	CASSAGTGTSGADTQYF
.	TRBV5-6	TRBJ2-3	TRBD2	TGTGCCAGCAGCTTCTCGGGACTAGCGGTTTCAGATACGCAGTATTTT	CASSFSGLAVSDTQYF
few	TRBV6-4	TRBJ2-1	TRBD2	TGTGCCAGCAGTCGTGAGGCAACGGGGGGGCATAATGAGCAGTTCTTC	CASSREATGGHNEQFF
.	TRBV2	TRBJ1-5	.	TGTGCCAGCAGTGAGGTTTTTAGCAATCAGCCCCAGCATTTT	CASSEVFSNQPQHF
.	TRBV4-2	TRBJ1-4	.	TGTGCCAGCAGCCAAGATGTCAGTCCCCGATCGCGGAAACTGTTTTTT	CASSQDVSPRSRKLFF
few	TRBV20-1	TRBJ2-7	TRBD1	TGCAGTGCTGACGACAGGGGCTACGAGCAGTACTTC	CSADDRGYEQYF
few	TRBV6-2/TRBV6-3	TRBJ2-7	.	TGTGCCAGCAGTTACGACGGACTGAAGGAGCAGTACTTC	CASSYDGLKEQYF
.	TRBV7-3	TRBJ2-2	.	TGTGCCAGCAGCCCGACGACAGGCGGCGGGGAGCTGTTTTTT	CASSPTTGGGELFF
.	TRBV7-2	TRBJ2-1	TRBD2	TGTGCCAGCAGCTTAGCATCGACTAGCGGGGGGGCCGGGTCTGAGCAGTTCTTC	CASSLASTSGGAGSEQFF
.	TRBV7-2	TRBJ2-5	TRBD1	TGTGCCAGCAGCTTCGCGACAGGGTCGGGAGAGACCCAGTACTTC	CASSFATGSGETQYF
.	TRBV12-3/TRBV12-4	TRBJ2-7	.	TGTGCCAGCTCCGGTCCGGGCTTCTCCTACGAGCAGTACTTC	CASSGPGFSYEQYF
.	TRBV12-3/TRBV12-4	TRBJ1-5	.	TGTGCCAGCAGTTTAGCAACAGGGAGTCAGCCCCAGCATTTT	CASSLATGSQPQHF
many	TRBV7-9	TRBJ1-1	.	TGTGCCAGCAGTCAAACCGCGGGGGCAAGCACTGAAGCTTTCTTT	CASSQTAGASTEAFF